Following are 27 T cell receptor beta chains from one sample sequenced in a study of cytomegalovirus exposure and HLA in healthy donors. Primers: 60 Vbeta forward and 13 Jbeta reverse. Clones were sequenced by immunoSEQ multiplex PCR, and TCRdb holds only the in-frame ones, with some missing. The sample consists of 99,000 or so clones, approximately 76% of them appearing once. The sequenced sample was PBMCs. Receptor source: a woman aged 18-29 years in good health and CMV-seropositive.

The J gene is TRBJ2-5, the V gene TRBV30; D might be TRBD1 (6 bases). The J call is uncertain, as TRBJ2-7 better fits the DNA end. The length of the CDR3 is 15 residues. The germline V gene encodes CDR1 GTSNPN and CDR2 SVGIG (reference sequence). CDR3 protein: CAWNPKAGASYEQYF. In DNA, the CDR3 is TGTGCCTGGAACCCGAAGGCAGGGGCCTCCTACGAGCAGTACTTC.

This chain links TRBV4-2 with TRBJ2-7; TRBD1 aligns across 11 bases. Per the germline V gene, CDR1 is LGHNA and CDR2 is YNFKEQ. After removal of 4 bases from V and 7 bases from J, the junction contained 6 bases not matched to a gene. The CDR3 has 14 amino acids. Here the CDR3 reads CASSLDRGQREQYF. For the CDR3, the DNA is TGTGCCAGCAGCCTGGACAGGGGGCAGAGGGAGCAGTACTTC.

In the case of this clone: One end of the junction varies from germline; a read error may be responsible. The chain joins TRBV11-3 to TRBJ2-6; a possible D gene is TRBD1 (5 bases). CDR3 length: 16 residues. Germline V gene data show CDR1 as SGHNT and CDR2 as YENEEA. The CDR3 region has the DNA TGTGCCAGCAGCTTAGATCCAAGCTCTGGGGCCAATGTCCTGACTTTC. Protein sequence: CASSLDPSSGANVLTF.

The chain uses TRBV7-8 and TRBJ2-5; 10 bases line up with TRBD2. Germline CDR1 and CDR2: SGHVS and FQNEAQ. The CDR3 sequence is 15 residues long. J lost 2 bases, V lost 4 bases, and 4 bases had no gene match. The CDR3 here is CASSWTSGEQETQYF. CDR3 nucleotides: TGTGCCAGCAGCTGGACTAGCGGCGAACAAGAGACCCAGTACTTC. Full variable domain (missing parts from reference TRBV7-8 and TRBJ2-5): GAGVSQSPRYKVAKRGQDVALRCDPISGHVSLFWYQQALGQGPEFLTYFQNEAQLDKSGLPSDRFFAERPEGSVSTLKIQRTQQEDSAVYLCASSWTSGEQETQYFGPGTRLLVL.

This clone has a handful of counts. A read error likely explains this, since a far larger clone differs by one base. Distinct nucleotide sequences in the sample also encode this CDR3. The chain is built from TRBV19 and TRBJ2-3; 7 bases match TRBD1. CDR1 is LNHDA and CDR2 is SQIVND in the germline V gene (reference sequence). V dropped 0 bases and J dropped 4; count of bases not matched to a gene: 7. The CDR3 covers 16 residues. The CDR3: CASSIDPDRLSDTQYF. The CDR3 coding sequence is TGTGCCAGTAGTATAGACCCGGACAGGCTATCAGATACGCAGTATTTT.

V usage is TRBV7-9 and J usage is TRBJ2-7; tentatively, D is TRBD2 (6 bases). The V gene's germline CDR1 is SEHNR and CDR2 FQNEAQ (reference sequence). CDR3 length: 13 residues. Trimming cost V 0 bases and J 4 bases, with 7 bases left between them. The DNA for the CDR3 is TGTGCCAGCAGCTTAGCGCGGGATTACGAGCAGTACTTC. Amino acid sequence: CASSLARDYEQYF.

V and J are TRBV5-6 and TRBJ2-7; tentative D call: TRBD1 (5 bases). The CDR3 spans 14 residues. Germline V CDR1 and CDR2: SGHDT, YYEEEE. The V end lost 0 bases, the J end lost 2 bases, and 9 bases lay between the germline ends. In DNA form, the CDR3 reads TGTGCCAGCAGCTTGGTAGACAGACCCTACGAGCAGTACTTC. Translation: CASSLVDRPYEQYF.

The V call is TRBV28, the J call TRBJ1-2; D ambiguous. The CDR3 loop spans 13 amino acids. V shed 4 bases and J shed 2 bases, with 8 bases lying between them. Germline values: CDR1 MDHEN, CDR2 SYDVKM. The CDR3 DNA sequence: TGTGCCAGCAGTTCGGCGGAGAACTATGGCTACACCTTC. Translated, it gives CASSSAENYGYTF.

In nucleotides, the CDR3 is TGTGCCAGCAGTGAGGCAGGACAAGAGACCCAGTACTTC. Its translation: CASSEAGQETQYF. The rearrangement uses TRBV2 and TRBJ2-5; D is unresolved. Per the germline V gene, CDR1 is SNHLY and CDR2 is FYNNEI. Trimming cost V 3 bases and J 2 bases, with 7 bases left between them. The CDR3 length is 13 residues.

On this clone: Its ends do not fully match the called genes, so a read error is possible. The rearrangement links TRBV18 to TRBJ1-2; D may be TRBD1 (5 bases). The CDR3 has 12 residues. Germline assignment: CDR1 KGHSH and CDR2 LQKENI. The CDR3, as DNA: TGTGCCAGCTCACAGCGGGCAGGGAGTGTCCTCTTC. Protein: CASSQRAGSVLF.

This clone was observed a handful of times. The chain is built from TRBV25-1 and TRBJ2-3; the match to TRBD2 covers 8 bases. The CDR3 runs 15 residues. Trimming removed 2 bases from V and 6 bases from J; junction bases left unmatched: 7. The germline CDR1 and CDR2 sequences are MGHDK and SYGVNS. Here the CDR3 DNA reads TGTGCCAGCAGTGAACCGGGACTAGGGATGGATACGCAGTATTTT. Its protein product is CASSEPGLGMDTQYF. The full variable domain, its missing parts supplied by reference TRBV25-1 and TRBJ2-3, is EADIYQTPRYLVIGTGKKITLECSQTMGHDKMYWYQQDPGMELHLIHYSYGVNSTEKGDLSSESTVSRIRTEHFPLTLESARPSHTSQYLCASSEPGLGMDTQYFGPGTRLTVL.

The chain has TRBV11-2 and TRBJ2-1, with 10 positions matching TRBD2. Germline-derived CDR1 and CDR2 are SGHAT and FQNNGV. The CDR3 consists of 16 residues. V shed 4 bases and J 7 bases; nucleotides not matched to a gene: 10. Here the CDR3 DNA reads TGTGCCAGCAGCTATTCCAAGCTAGCGGGAGTGAATGAGCAGTTCTTC. Translated, it gives CASSYSKLAGVNEQFF.

This clone has only a few counts. The chain is built from TRBV28 and TRBJ2-7; 7 positions agree with TRBD1. The junction had 5 bases not matched to a gene; V was cut back by 2 bases and J by 1 base. The CDR3 length is 15 residues. Germline V gene lookup returns CDR1 MDHEN and CDR2 SYDVKM. The CDR3 loop is CASSLPTGRSYEQYF. DNA of the CDR3: TGTGCCAGCAGTTTACCGACAGGGAGATCCTACGAGCAGTACTTC.

The V call is TRBV10-3, the J call TRBJ2-6, with 7 positions matching TRBD1. The junction had 1 base not matched to a gene; V was cut back by 8 bases and J by 0 bases. Germline V gene data show CDR1 as ENHRY and CDR2 as SYGVKD. The CDR3 is 14 amino acids. The chain's CDR3 is CAIWDSSGANVLTF. In nucleotides, the CDR3 is TGTGCCATCTGGGACAGCTCTGGGGCCAACGTCCTGACTTTC.

This chain uses TRBV15 with TRBJ2-7; the D gene is possibly TRBD2 (6 bases). CDR1 LNHNV and CDR2 YYDKDF come from the germline V gene (reference sequence). The CDR3 totals 11 residues. Trimming pared 3 bases from V and 7 bases from J, leaving 7 bases between. CDR3 residues: CATSRGREQYF. CDR3 nucleotides: TGTGCCACCAGCAGGGGGAGGGAGCAGTACTTC.

The V and J genes are TRBV29-1 and TRBJ2-3; tentatively, D is TRBD2 (6 bases). The CDR3 covers 13 residues. Per germline, CDR1 SQVTM and CDR2 ANQGSEA. V lost 7 bases and J 4 bases, leaving 15 bases between the germline ends. CDR3 loop: CSGHRGRPDTQYF. The DNA for the CDR3 is TGCAGCGGCCATCGGGGGAGGCCAGATACGCAGTATTTT.

This sequence joins TRBV28 and TRBJ2-7; D possibly corresponds to TRBD2 (7 bases). V dropped 2 bases and J dropped 5 bases, with 13 bases sitting between them. This CDR3 region has 14 residues. From germline, CDR1 is MDHEN and CDR2 SYDVKM. The CDR3 here is CASSLVGGRDEQYF. For the CDR3, the DNA is TGTGCCAGCAGTTTAGTGGGGGGGCGCGACGAGCAGTACTTC.

This clone appeared a single time. The V gene is TRBV6-1, the J gene TRBJ1-2, with D possibly matching TRBD1 (6 bases). Germline assignment: CDR1 MNHNS and CDR2 SASEGT. The CDR3 length is 15 residues. The V end was cut by 5 bases, the J end by 1 base, with 14 bases between. The CDR3 here is CASSLDRTINYGYTF. CDR3 sequence (DNA): TGTGCCAGCAGTCTTGACAGGACGATTAACTATGGCTACACCTTC.

This clone was seen once. This chain joins TRBV7-9 and TRBJ2-7; TRBD1 matches 9 bases. There are 15 residues in the CDR3. Germline V lookup: CDR1 SEHNR, CDR2 FQNEAQ (reference sequence). J lost 2 bases, V lost 5 bases, and 7 bases had no gene match. CDR3 loop: CASSDRDRDPYEQYF. CDR3 in DNA: TGTGCCAGCAGCGACCGGGACAGGGACCCCTACGAGCAGTACTTC.

The V call is TRBV2, the J call TRBJ2-7; D is possibly TRBD1 (6 bases). Per the germline V gene, CDR1 is SNHLY and CDR2 is FYNNEI. The CDR3 sequence is 16 residues long. V was clipped by 0 bases and J by 4 bases, with 16 bases between them. CDR3: CASSEALTGADYEQYF. Written as DNA, the CDR3 is TGTGCCAGCAGTGAAGCCCTGACAGGCGCCGATTACGAGCAGTACTTC.

The chain links TRBV10-3 to TRBJ1-1, with TRBD1 matching 8 bases. CDR1 and CDR2 from the germline V gene are ENHRY and SYGVKD. V gave up 6 bases and J gave up 3 bases; unmatched junction bases: 12. The CDR3 consists of 16 residues. In DNA form, the CDR3 reads TGTGCCATCAGGGCCGGACAGGGTCTGGCGGACACTGAAGCTTTCTTT. Translating it yields CAIRAGQGLADTEAFF.

This chain joins TRBV5-4 and TRBJ1-1; perhaps TRBD1 as D (6 bases). V was shortened by 4 bases and J by 11 bases, with 15 bases between the two germline ends. The CDR3 consists of 12 residues. Germline V gives CDR1 SGHNT, CDR2 YYREEE (reference sequence). Here the CDR3 DNA reads TGTGCCAGCAGCGCTGTACAGGGTGGTGCTTTCTTT. Translating gives CASSAVQGGAFF.

The rearrangement links TRBV20-1 to TRBJ2-7, with D maybe TRBD1 (5 bases). The CDR3 consists of 11 residues. Trimming left V 5 bases short and J 5 bases short, with 10 bases between. The germline V gene encodes CDR1 DFQATT and CDR2 SNEGSKA (reference sequence). For the CDR3, the DNA is TGCAGTGCTCACACAGGAGACGAGCAGTACTTC. It encodes CSAHTGDEQYF.

As to this clone: Within the sample, other DNA sequences also encode this same CDR3. This sequence joins TRBV4-1 and TRBJ1-1, with 8 bases lining up with TRBD1. Trimming removed 4 bases from V and 2 bases from J; junction bases left unmatched: 6. The CDR3 runs to 15 residues. Per the germline V gene, CDR1 is MGHRA and CDR2 is YSYEKL. Written as DNA, the CDR3 is TGCGCCAGCAGCCCCTGGGGACAGGCTAACACTGAAGCTTTCTTT. Translated, it gives CASSPWGQANTEAFF.

The CDR3 spells CAWSFPDGGAGSNQPQHF. As DNA, the CDR3 is TGTGCCTGGAGTTTCCCGGATGGAGGGGCGGGGAGCAATCAGCCCCAGCATTTT. The rearrangement links TRBV30 to TRBJ1-5, with D tentatively TRBD1 (5 bases). This CDR3 contains 18 residues. The germline V gene has CDR1 GTSNPN and CDR2 SVGIG (reference sequence). The germline V and J ends were trimmed by 2 bases and 1 base, with 21 bases remaining between them.

A few counts support this clone. V and J are TRBV30 and TRBJ1-1; D is perhaps TRBD1 (5 bases). V was pared by 4 bases and J by 0 bases, with 9 bases between. Germline loops: CDR1 GTSNPN, CDR2 SVGIG (reference sequence). This CDR3 is built from 13 residues. The CDR3 region has the DNA TGTGCCTGGACAAAGGGGTTGAACACTGAAGCTTTCTTT. This sequence encodes CAWTKGLNTEAFF.

V gene TRBV6-5 combines with J gene TRBJ1-2, with 9 bases identical to TRBD1. V shed 5 bases and J 6 bases; nucleotides not matched to a gene: 4. Germline CDR1 reads MNHEY; CDR2 reads SVGAGI. This CDR3 is 13 amino acids long. The CDR3 loop is CASSHGQGHGYTF. The CDR3 DNA is TGTGCCAGCAGTCACGGACAGGGGCATGGCTACACCTTC.